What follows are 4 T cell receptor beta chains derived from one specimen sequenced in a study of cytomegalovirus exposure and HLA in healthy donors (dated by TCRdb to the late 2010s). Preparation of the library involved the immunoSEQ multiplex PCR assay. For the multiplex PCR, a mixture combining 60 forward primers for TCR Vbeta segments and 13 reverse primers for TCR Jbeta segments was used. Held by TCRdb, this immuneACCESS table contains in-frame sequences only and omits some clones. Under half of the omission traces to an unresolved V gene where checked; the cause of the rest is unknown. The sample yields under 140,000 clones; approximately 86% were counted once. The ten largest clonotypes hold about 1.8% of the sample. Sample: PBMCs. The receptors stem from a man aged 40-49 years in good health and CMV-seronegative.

In nucleotides, the CDR3 is TGTGCCAGCCGGGACAGGGGGCCAGGCACTGAAGCTTTCTTT. This translates into CASRDRGPGTEAFF. The J gene is TRBJ1-1, the V gene TRBV6-1, with TRBD1 matching 12 bases. The CDR3 totals 14 residues. Germline assignment: CDR1 MNHNS and CDR2 SASEGT. The J segment lost 4 bases and the V segment lost 8 bases, leaving 5 bases of the junction unmatched.

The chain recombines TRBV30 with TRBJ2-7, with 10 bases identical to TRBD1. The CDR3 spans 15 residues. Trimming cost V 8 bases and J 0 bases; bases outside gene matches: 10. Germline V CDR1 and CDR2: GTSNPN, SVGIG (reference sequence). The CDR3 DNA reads TGTGCCCTCCCCGCCGGGGACAGGGGCTCCTACGAGCAGTACTTC. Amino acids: CALPAGDRGSYEQYF.

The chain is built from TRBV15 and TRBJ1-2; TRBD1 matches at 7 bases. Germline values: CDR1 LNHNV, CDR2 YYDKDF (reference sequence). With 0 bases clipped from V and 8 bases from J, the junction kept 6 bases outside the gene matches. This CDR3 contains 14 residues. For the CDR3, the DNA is TGTGCCACCAGCAGAGAAACAGGGGACGGGGGCTACACCTTC. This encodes CATSRETGDGGYTF.

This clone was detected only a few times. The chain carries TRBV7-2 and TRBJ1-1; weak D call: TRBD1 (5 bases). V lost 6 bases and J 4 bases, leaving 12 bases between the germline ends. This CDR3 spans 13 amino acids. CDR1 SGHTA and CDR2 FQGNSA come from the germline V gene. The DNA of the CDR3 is TGTGCCAGCAGTCGTGACAGAAGCACTGAAGCTTTCTTT. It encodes CASSRDRSTEAFF. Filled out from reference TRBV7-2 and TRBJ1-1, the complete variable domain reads GAGVSQSPSNKVTEKGKDVELRCDPISGHTALYWYRQSLGQGLEFLIYFQGNSAPDKSGLPSDRFSAERTGGSVSTLTIQRTQQEDSAVYLCASSRDRSTEAFFGQGTRLTVV.